One sample yielded the 27 T cell receptor beta chains listed below, sequenced in a study of blood T cell repertoires in COVID-19. The protocol was immunoSEQ multiplex PCR, while the TCRdb copy is restricted to in-frame clones and leaves out a portion. Of roughly 250,000 clones detected, 85% to 90% appear once; the ten largest clones hold about 1.5%. The sample was PBMCs or T cells enriched from blood (not recorded which). Every receptor here comes from a woman aged 50 to 60 who had recovered from COVID-19.

This clone was seen only a few times. This rearrangement joins TRBV13 to TRBJ1-2, with D unresolved. CDR3 length: 11 amino acids. Between the trimmed V and J ends, which lost 6 bases and 6 bases, there was a span of 8 bases. Germline V lookup: CDR1 PRHDT, CDR2 FYEKMQ (reference sequence). CDR3 sequence (DNA): TGTGCCAGCAGTCGTATAGATGGCTACACCTTC. It codes for CASSRIDGYTF. Complete variable domain (other parts from reference TRBV13 and TRBJ1-2): AAGVIQSPRHLIKEKRETATLKCYPIPRHDTVYWYQQGPGQDPQFLISFYEKMQSDKGSIPDRFSAQQFSDYHSELNMSSLELGDSALYFCASSRIDGYTFGSGTRLTVV.

The chain recombines TRBV2 with TRBJ1-5; 7 positions agree with TRBD1. The germline V gene has CDR1 SNHLY and CDR2 FYNNEI. The CDR3 has 16 amino acids. Unmatched junction bases numbered 14, after V lost 5 bases and J lost 7 bases. The CDR3 protein is CASSLSTGRIVQPQHF. The CDR3 coding sequence is TGTGCCAGCAGTCTGTCGACAGGGCGGATCGTCCAGCCCCAGCATTTT.

This clone was counted only a few times. The DNA for the CDR3 is TGTGCCAGTAGGACCTCTCCGGACAGCCTTTATGGCTACACCTTC. It yields the protein CASRTSPDSLYGYTF. The chain joins TRBV19 to TRBJ1-2; tentatively, D is TRBD1 (6 bases). CDR1 is LNHDA, CDR2 SQIVND, per germline (reference sequence). Trimming removed 6 bases at V and 5 bases at J, with 19 bases between. The CDR3 sequence is 15 residues long.

This chain links TRBV27 with TRBJ2-1; 8 nucleotides line up with TRBD2. Trimming cost V 0 bases and J 3 bases; bases outside gene matches: 7. Germline CDR1 and CDR2: MNHEY and SMNVEV (reference sequence). The CDR3 extends over 17 amino acids. As DNA, the CDR3 is TGTGCCAGCAGTTTATCGGGAGGGACTAGTTTCTACAATGAGCAGTTCTTC. Translated, it gives CASSLSGGTSFYNEQFF.

This clone was detected many times. The chain carries TRBV2 and TRBJ2-2; TRBD1 agrees at 7 bases. Germline V gene data show CDR1 as SNHLY and CDR2 as FYNNEI. The CDR3 extends over 15 amino acids. Unmatched junction bases numbered 4, after V lost 6 bases and J lost 0 bases. The CDR3 DNA reads as TGTGCCAGCAGAACCGGGACAGCGAACACCGGGGAGCTGTTTTTT. Its protein is CASRTGTANTGELFF. Full variable domain (missing parts from reference TRBV2 and TRBJ2-2): EPEVTQTPSHQVTQMGQEVILRCVPISNHLYFYWYRQILGQKVEFLVSFYNNEISEKSEIFDDQFSVERPDGSNFTLKIRSTKLEDSAMYFCASRTGTANTGELFFGEGSRLTVL.

The chain has TRBV18 and TRBJ2-5; a weak D match, TRBD1 (6 bases). V shed 3 bases and J shed 5 bases, with 16 bases lying between them. Germline CDR1 reads KGHSH; CDR2 reads LQKENI. This CDR3 is built from 15 residues. In DNA form, the CDR3 reads TGTGCCAGCTCACCTACGCTCCAGGGGATGGAGACCCAGTACTTC. Its protein is CASSPTLQGMETQYF.

The rearrangement uses TRBV11-2 and TRBJ2-2; 10 bases line up with TRBD2. Trimming took 5 bases from V and 1 from J; bases not matched to a gene: 4. This CDR3 has 16 residues. Germline V gene lookup returns CDR1 SGHAT and CDR2 FQNNGV. CDR3 in amino acids: CASSLLAGGNTGELFF. As DNA, the CDR3 is TGTGCCAGCAGCCTATTAGCGGGAGGGAACACCGGGGAGCTGTTTTTT.

This chain connects TRBV9 to TRBJ2-6, with 13 bases identical to TRBD2. The V gene end was trimmed by 10 bases and the J gene end by 2 bases; junction bases not matched to a gene: 9. The germline V gene has CDR1 SGDLS and CDR2 YYNGEE. The CDR3 totals 17 residues. In nucleotides, the CDR3 is TGTGCCCCTCCCGGACTAGCGGGAGTTGCTGGGGCCAACGTCCTGACTTTC. Protein sequence: CAPPGLAGVAGANVLTF.

The chain has TRBV3-1 (or the pseudogene TRBV3-2) and TRBJ2-7; TRBD1 aligns across 12 bases. The germline V gene has CDR1 LGHDT and CDR2 YNNKEL (reference sequence). The CDR3 spans 15 residues. The J segment lost 6 bases and the V segment lost 9 bases, leaving 12 bases of the junction unmatched. The chain's CDR3 is CASGAGGTGGSEQYF. The CDR3 nucleotides read TGTGCCAGTGGAGCCGGGGGGACAGGGGGCTCCGAGCAGTACTTC.

This clone showed up just once. J is TRBJ1-4 and V is TRBV28; 11 nucleotides agree with TRBD1. From germline, CDR1 is MDHEN and CDR2 SYDVKM. CDR3 size: 15 residues. With V trimmed by 6 bases and J by 8 bases, 8 bases remained unmatched. Here the CDR3 reads CASSLPGTGGEKLFF. The CDR3 DNA reads TGTGCCAGCAGCCTACCCGGGACAGGGGGAGAAAAACTGTTTTTT.

The gene calls are TRBV19 and TRBJ1-4; the D gene is possibly TRBD1 (5 bases). The CDR3 consists of 14 residues. With 6 bases removed from V and 0 bases from J, the gap between germline ends came to 8 bases. The V gene's germline CDR1 is LNHDA and CDR2 SQIVND (reference sequence). CDR3 protein: CASSRQSTNEKLFF. Here the CDR3 DNA reads TGTGCCAGTAGCCGACAGTCAACTAATGAAAAACTGTTTTTT.

This clone was seen just once. The chain links TRBV28 to TRBJ2-1, with D perhaps matching TRBD2 (5 bases). The length of the CDR3 is 14 residues. Germline V gene sequence: CDR1 MDHEN, CDR2 SYDVKM. Trimming took 8 bases from V and 1 from J, leaving 12 bases between them. Here the CDR3 DNA reads TGTGCCAGCGGGTGGCGGGCTTCCTACAATGAGCAGTTCTTC. Protein: CASGWRASYNEQFF.

This clone has ten or more counts. This chain uses TRBV6-4 with TRBJ1-1; 7 bases line up with TRBD1. The CDR3 totals 14 residues. V gave up 10 bases and J gave up 1 base; unmatched junction bases: 9. From germline, CDR1 is MRHNA and CDR2 SNTAGT. Here the CDR3 reads CATRSGTANTEAFF. CDR3 nucleotide sequence: TGTGCCACTCGATCCGGGACAGCGAACACTGAAGCTTTCTTT.

The gene calls are TRBV28 and TRBJ2-3; 10 nucleotides match TRBD2. The CDR3 sequence is 15 residues long. The V and J ends lost 4 bases and 3 bases, in that order; junction bases with no gene match: 4. Germline V gives CDR1 MDHEN, CDR2 SYDVKM. CDR3 DNA sequence: TGTGCCAGCAGTTCACGGACTAGCGGTACAGATACGCAGTATTTT. This codes for CASSSRTSGTDTQYF.

This sequence joins TRBV2 and TRBJ2-2; TRBD1 is a possible D gene (6 bases). Trimming shortened V by 5 bases and J by 5 bases, and 15 bases separated the two germline ends. This CDR3 has 15 amino acids. Germline V gene sequence: CDR1 SNHLY, CDR2 FYNNEI. The CDR3 nucleotides read TGTGCCAGCAGTAACACAGGGTTAAAGACCGGGGAGCTGTTTTTT. Amino acids: CASSNTGLKTGELFF.

The rearrangement uses TRBV15 and TRBJ1-1; D call uncertain. V was clipped by 1 base and J by 3 bases, with 12 bases between them. Looked up from germline, CDR1 is LNHNV and CDR2 is YYDKDF (reference sequence). The CDR3 covers 15 residues. The CDR3 DNA follows: TGTGCCACCAGCAGAGTAAAAGGGAGCTACACTGAAGCTTTCTTT. Amino acids: CATSRVKGSYTEAFF. The variable domain in full, completed from reference TRBV15 and TRBJ1-1, reads DAMVIQNPRYQVTQFGKPVTLSCSQTLNHNVMYWYQQKSSQAPKLLFHYYDKDFNNEADTPDNFQSRRPNTSFCFLDIRSPGLGDTAMYLCATSRVKGSYTEAFFGQGTRLTVV.

This clone was seen just once. The chain is built from TRBV14 and TRBJ2-7, with 11 bases identical to TRBD2. The V and J ends lost 5 bases and 6 bases, in that order; junction bases with no gene match: 6. The CDR3 extends over 14 amino acids. Germline CDR1 SGHDN, CDR2 FVKESK. CDR3 region: CASSATGLAVEQYF. Written as DNA, the CDR3 is TGTGCCAGCAGCGCTACGGGACTAGCGGTCGAGCAGTACTTC.

A single count supports this clone. The gene calls are TRBV7-3 and TRBJ2-1, with 8 positions matching TRBD2. Unmatched junction bases numbered 6, after V lost 5 bases and J lost 0 bases. Per the germline V gene, CDR1 is SGHTA and CDR2 is FQGTGA. There are 16 residues in the CDR3. The CDR3 nucleotides read TGTGCCAGCAGCCCCGAGGGGACTAGCTCCTACAATGAGCAGTTCTTC. Protein product: CASSPEGTSSYNEQFF.

V usage is TRBV28 and J usage is TRBJ2-7; TRBD1 is a possible D gene (7 bases). The CDR3 contains 15 residues. The V end was cut by 5 bases, the J end by 1 base, with 15 bases between. Germline V gene data show CDR1 as MDHEN and CDR2 as SYDVKM. The CDR3 region is CASSPIPGGSYEQYF. CDR3 sequence (DNA): TGTGCCAGCAGTCCTATTCCAGGGGGGTCCTACGAGCAGTACTTC.

V usage is TRBV7-2 and J usage is TRBJ1-2, with 7 bases aligning to TRBD1. The CDR3 has 14 amino acids. Germline assignment: CDR1 SGHTA and CDR2 FQGNSA. Losses at the gene ends were 4 bases for V and 5 bases for J; bases not matched to a gene: 7. CDR3 sequence (DNA): TGTGCCAGCAGCTCGTCACAGGGGCCGTATGGCTACACCTTC. Its translation is CASSSSQGPYGYTF.

The chain links TRBV28 to TRBJ2-7; 8 bases match TRBD1. Per germline, CDR1 MDHEN and CDR2 SYDVKM. V lost 10 bases to trimming and J lost 3 bases; unmatched junction nucleotides: 8. This CDR3 has 13 residues. The CDR3 loop reads CATTGQVIYEQYF. CDR3 bases: TGTGCCACAACGGGACAGGTAATCTACGAGCAGTACTTC.

The J gene is TRBJ2-1, the V gene TRBV7-2, with 9 bases aligning to TRBD2. Germline V gene lookup returns CDR1 SGHTA and CDR2 FQGNSA. Trimming took 2 bases from V and 6 from J; bases not matched to a gene: 5. This CDR3 comprises 15 residues. The CDR3 region is CASSLIAGVGNEQFF. Here the CDR3 DNA reads TGTGCCAGCAGCTTAATAGCGGGAGTCGGCAATGAGCAGTTCTTC.

The chain combines TRBV3-1 (or the pseudogene TRBV3-2) with TRBJ2-1; D gene ambiguous. V was shortened by 3 bases and J by 6 bases, with 9 bases between the two germline ends. Germline V lookup: CDR1 LGHDT, CDR2 YNNKEL (reference sequence). This CDR3 contains 13 residues. The CDR3 sequence is CASSHAAGNEQFF. The CDR3 region has the DNA TGTGCCAGCAGCCATGCCGCCGGCAATGAGCAGTTCTTC.

This sequence joins TRBV19 and TRBJ2-2; TRBD2 agrees at 10 bases. CDR1 and CDR2 from the germline V gene are LNHDA and SQIVND (reference sequence). This CDR3 has 15 amino acids. V lost 7 bases to trimming and J lost 6 bases; unmatched junction nucleotides: 8. The CDR3 reads CASIALAGIAGELFF. Written as DNA, the CDR3 is TGTGCCAGTATCGCACTAGCGGGAATCGCCGGGGAGCTGTTTTTT.

J is TRBJ2-7 and V is TRBV6-5; a possible D gene is TRBD2 (6 bases). V gave up 4 bases and J gave up 3 bases, with 10 bases separating them. CDR1 is MNHEY and CDR2 is SVGAGI in the germline V gene. This CDR3 has 13 residues. CDR3 nucleotide sequence: TGTGCCAGCAGTTTAGCGGTGAACTACGAGCAGTACTTC. This sequence encodes CASSLAVNYEQYF.

The chain is built from TRBV3-1 (or the pseudogene TRBV3-2) and TRBJ2-7; TRBD2 matches at 10 bases. The germline gives CDR1 LGHDT, CDR2 YNNKEL (reference sequence). This CDR3 is built from 15 residues. V gave up 1 base and J gave up 3 bases; unmatched junction bases: 3. CDR3 amino acids: CASSQGLAGFYEQYF. As DNA, the CDR3 is TGTGCCAGCAGCCAAGGACTAGCGGGCTTCTACGAGCAGTACTTC.

This clone was seen a few times. V is TRBV9 and J is TRBJ2-6; weak D call: TRBD1 (6 bases). There are 15 residues in the CDR3. Germline CDR1 and CDR2: SGDLS and YYNGEE. The V and J ends lost 1 base and 3 bases respectively, with 8 bases between them. The CDR3 reads CASSVTGIGANVLTF. Here the CDR3 DNA reads TGTGCCAGCAGCGTAACAGGGATTGGGGCCAACGTCCTGACTTTC. Supplemented by reference TRBV9 and TRBJ2-6, the full variable domain reads DSGVTQTPKHLITATGQRVTLRCSPRSGDLSVYWYQQSLDQGLQFLIQYYNGEERAKGNILERFSAQQFPDLHSELNLSSLELGDSALYFCASSVTGIGANVLTFGAGSRLTVL.